The sequence of this T cell receptor beta chain was determined in a study of beta chain features in type 1 diabetes. Across the whole study: Summed over all samples, the examined sorted cells came to 100 million to 130 million.

Sequencing targeted expressed TCRB transcripts, as all isolated RNA had been reverse transcribed. The table came from immunoSEQ multiplex PCR; TCRdb's copy has only in-frame clones and leaves some out. Of roughly 150,000 clones listed, less than 9.5% are singletons. From germline, CDR1 is SQVTM and CDR2 ANQGSEA. J lost 4 bases, V lost 6 bases, and 6 bases had no gene match. The length of the CDR3 is 14 residues. A note on this clone: Its antigen is unknown.

The study, taken as a whole, reports: Cells with high TCR expression could be over-represented by cDNA sequencing. TCRB rearrangement may or may not be influenced by HLA type; here this remained unresolved. Across all four CD4+ subsets, people with type 1 diabetes showed modestly shorter TCRB CDR3s.

V is TRBV29-1 and J is TRBJ2-2; TRBD2 aligns across 9 bases. This clonotype was sampled from a middle-aged woman with type 1 diabetes. Material: central memory CD4+ T cells from blood. This CDR3 reads CSVSLAGGTGELFF. In nucleotides, the CDR3 is TGCAGCGTCTCACTAGCGGGTGGCACCGGGGAGCTGTTTTTT.